A selection of T cell receptor beta chains follows, all from one sample in a study of STAT3 mutations in large granular lymphocyte leukemia. The repertoire was sequenced with immunoSEQ multiplex PCR; TCRdb's copy has only in-frame clones and lacks some. The repertoire holds about 12,000 clones, 85% seen once, with roughly nine tenths in the top ten. Sequenced input: peripheral blood mononuclear cells. These receptors all come from an elderly man with T-cell large granular lymphocyte leukemia. Some clones in this sample may be carry-over from other donors' samples. Both conserved end residues are part of each CDR3. D genes are given only for firm matches. Clone size is shown for a subset of rows, as once, few, many or a class of expanded clone.

>TRBJ2-7|14|many|TRBV7-8|TRBD2
TGTGCCAGCAGCGGGGCGGGAGGCCTTGACGAGCAGTACTTC
CASSGAGGLDEQYF
>TRBJ1-1|15|-|TRBV18|-
TGTGCCAGCTCACCACCTGAAGGGTTTAGCACTGAAGCTTTCTTT
CASSPPEGFSTEAFF
>TRBJ2-4|17|-|TRBV27|TRBD1
TGTGCCAGCAGTTTTCTGGGCCCCCTGGGGACAGAAAACATTCAGTACTTC
CASSFLGPLGTENIQYF
>TRBJ2-5|15|-|TRBV5-1|-
TGCGCCAGCAGCTTGGAGGACAGAGAGCAAGAGACCCAGTACTTC
CASSLEDREQETQYF
>TRBJ1-1|14|once|TRBV19|-
TGTGCCAGTAGGAAGCAAGGGCAGAACACTGAAGCTTTCTTT
CASRKQGQNTEAFF
>TRBJ1-5|16|-|TRBV18|-
TGTGCCAGCTCACCAAGGGGGTTATGGAGCAATCAGCCCCAGCATTTT
CASSPRGLWSNQPQHF
>TRBJ2-7|15|-|TRBV18|-
TGTGCCAGCTCACTACAGACGGGTAGCTCCTACGAGCAGTACTTC
CASSLQTGSSYEQYF
>TRBJ1-5|17|-|TRBV5-8|TRBD1
TGTGCCAGCAGCTCGGACAGGATTAGCGGCTTTGGTCAGCCCCAGCATTTT
CASSSDRISGFGQPQHF
>TRBJ2-1|17|-|TRBV7-9|TRBD2
TGTGCCAGCAGCTTAGAAGTTCGGCTAGCGGGGAACAATGAGCAGTTCTTC
CASSLEVRLAGNNEQFF
>TRBJ2-5|15|once|TRBV19|-
TGTGCCAGTAGTATCGCCCGACTAGGTCAAGAGACCCAGTACTTC
CASSIARLGQETQYF
>TRBJ2-7|14|-|TRBV7-2|TRBD2
TGTGCCAGCAGGCTGGGGGGGAACTCCTACGAGCAGTACTTC
CASRLGGNSYEQYF
>TRBJ1-4|14|-|TRBV28|-
TGTGCCAGCAGCCAGACAGGAGTTAATGAAAAACTGTTTTTT
CASSQTGVNEKLFF
>TRBJ1-1|14|-|TRBV7-9|-
TGTGCCAGCAGCCCCCCCCCAGGGAACACTGAAGCTTTCTTT
CASSPPPGNTEAFF
>TRBJ2-2|15|-|TRBV15|TRBD1
TGTGCCACCAGCAGAGGGCGACAGGGCACCGGGGAGCTGTTTTTT
CATSRGRQGTGELFF
>TRBJ1-4|15|-|TRBV5-1|-
TGCGCCAGCAGCTTGAGGGGCACAACTAATGAAAAACTGTTTTTT
CASSLRGTTNEKLFF
>TRBJ2-7|15|-|TRBV27|-
TGTGCCAGCAGTTTCGGCAGGGTCCCTCGGCACGAGCAGTACTTC
CASSFGRVPRHEQYF
>TRBJ1-3|11|once|TRBV29-1|-
TGCAGCGGGGTGAGGGGAAACACCATATATTTT
CSGVRGNTIYF